Listed here are 14 T cell receptor beta chains from one sample, sequenced in a study of cytomegalovirus exposure and HLA in healthy donors (dated by TCRdb to 2015 to 2018). The library was built by means of the immunoSEQ multiplex PCR assay. For the multiplex PCR, a mixture combining 60 forward primers for TCR Vbeta segments and 13 reverse primers for TCR Jbeta segments was used. This is the immuneACCESS table as TCRdb keeps it, with only in-frame sequences that have V and J called. A part of the clones is gone; compared with another copy, unresolved V genes explain less than half, and the rest is unexplained. In this sample the table shows about 120,000 clones, 75% to 90% of which occur a single time. The ten largest account for 1.5% to 2% of the sample. Sequencing used PBMCs. The origin of the receptors is a man in his forties or fifties in good health and CMV-seronegative.

The rearrangement links TRBV11-2 to TRBJ1-2; 7 bases align to TRBD1. The junction had 7 bases not matched to a gene; V was cut back by 1 base and J by 5 bases. Looked up from germline, CDR1 is SGHAT and CDR2 is FQNNGV. CDR3 length: 15 amino acids. CDR3: CASSLGDSLKYGYTF. CDR3 in DNA: TGTGCCAGCAGCTTAGGGGACAGTTTAAAGTATGGCTACACCTTC. The full variable domain, its missing parts supplied by reference TRBV11-2 and TRBJ1-2, is EAGVAQSPRYKIIEKRQSVAFWCNPISGHATLYWYQQILGQGPKLLIQFQNNGVVDDSQLPKDRFSAERLKGVDSTLKIQPAKLEDSAVYLCASSLGDSLKYGYTFGSGTRLTVV.

This rearrangement joins TRBV5-4 to TRBJ1-2; 9 nucleotides match TRBD1. Germline CDR1 SGHNT, CDR2 YYREEE (reference sequence). Trimming removed 5 bases from V and 1 base from J; junction bases left unmatched: 6. This CDR3 is 15 amino acids long. CDR3 sequence (DNA): TGTGCCAGCAGTCCGGTGGGACAGGGTAACTATGGCTACACCTTC. Encoded protein: CASSPVGQGNYGYTF.

This clone was counted once. The gene calls are TRBV28 and TRBJ1-5; a weak D match, TRBD1 (6 bases). Trimming pared 2 bases from V and 7 bases from J, leaving 12 bases between. This CDR3 comprises 14 residues. Germline V gives CDR1 MDHEN, CDR2 SYDVKM. For the CDR3, the DNA is TGTGCCAGCAGTTTACGACAGGTGAGACAGCCCCAGCATTTT. It specifies CASSLRQVRQPQHF.

The rearrangement links TRBV5-5 to TRBJ2-1; 7 nucleotides align to TRBD1. Germline CDR1 and CDR2: SGHKS and YYEKEE (reference sequence). After removal of 4 bases from V and 5 bases from J, the junction contained 12 bases not matched to a gene. This CDR3 spans 16 amino acids. The CDR3 protein is CASSPGEGGYNNEQFF. The CDR3 DNA sequence: TGTGCCAGCAGCCCCGGGGAAGGGGGCTATAACAATGAGCAGTTCTTC.

This sequence joins TRBV30 and TRBJ2-4; TRBD2 might be the D (6 bases). The V gene lost 2 bases and the J gene lost 4 bases, with 9 bases spanning the gap. Germline CDR1 and CDR2: GTSNPN and SVGIG (reference sequence). CDR3 length: 13 amino acids. The CDR3: CAWSPGSKNIQYF. Written as DNA, the CDR3 is TGTGCCTGGAGTCCCGGGAGTAAAAACATTCAGTACTTC.

The V and J genes are TRBV6-5 and TRBJ2-5; 8 nucleotides align to TRBD1. This CDR3 has 14 amino acids. V shed 6 bases, J shed 11 bases, and the junction held 14 bases outside the gene matches. Looked up from germline, CDR1 is MNHEY and CDR2 is SVGAGI. In nucleotides, the CDR3 is TGTGCCAGCAGCGACAGGGGATACCGGGAAGAGCAGTACTTC. Its translation: CASSDRGYREEQYF.

The chain employs TRBV6-1 and TRBJ1-1, with D possibly matching TRBD1 (6 bases). This CDR3 has 14 amino acids. V was cut by 1 base and J by 4 bases, with 10 bases left in between. Germline V CDR1 and CDR2: MNHNS, SASEGT. For the CDR3, the DNA is TGTGCCAGCAGTGAAGGGGGGCGGAGCACTGAAGCTTTCTTT. Translation gives CASSEGGRSTEAFF.

This chain uses TRBV25-1 with TRBJ2-7; D unresolved. V was clipped by 4 bases and J by 3 bases, with 4 bases between them. This CDR3 comprises 11 residues. The V gene's germline CDR1 is MGHDK and CDR2 SYGVNS. The CDR3 protein is CASSVSYEQYF. CDR3 coding DNA: TGTGCCAGCAGTGTCAGCTACGAGCAGTACTTC.

V gene TRBV4-1 combines with J gene TRBJ1-6, with D uncertain. The V gene lost 0 bases and the J gene lost 5 bases, with 14 bases spanning the gap. Germline V gene sequence: CDR1 MGHRA, CDR2 YSYEKL. This CDR3 region has 17 residues. The CDR3 loop reads CASSQDREAVDNSPLHF. The CDR3 DNA reads TGCGCCAGCAGCCAAGACCGGGAGGCAGTGGATAATTCACCCCTCCACTTT.

This rearrangement joins TRBV7-2 to TRBJ2-3; TRBD1 aligns across 7 bases. CDR1 SGHTA and CDR2 FQGNSA come from the germline V gene. Trimming removed 8 bases from V and 4 bases from J; junction bases left unmatched: 6. This CDR3 is 13 amino acids long. CDR3 sequence: CASGRQGSDTQYF. For the CDR3, the DNA is TGTGCCAGCGGTAGACAGGGATCAGATACGCAGTATTTT.

This rearrangement joins TRBV6-5 to TRBJ2-7, with 7 bases lining up with TRBD1. Germline V gene data show CDR1 as MNHEY and CDR2 as SVGAGI. V lost 3 bases and J lost 2; bases outside the gene matches: 7. The CDR3 has 15 amino acids. CDR3 loop: CASSYGPGQAYEQYF. CDR3 DNA: TGTGCCAGCAGTTATGGCCCCGGACAGGCCTACGAGCAGTACTTC.

This chain joins TRBV5-1 and TRBJ2-2; maybe TRBD1 (6 bases). The CDR3 length is 15 residues. V dropped 3 bases and J dropped 0 bases, with 9 bases sitting between them. The V gene's germline CDR1 is SGHRS and CDR2 YFSETQ. CDR3 amino acids: CASSSRGTNTGELFF. The CDR3 DNA is TGCGCCAGCAGCTCCAGGGGTACGAACACCGGGGAGCTGTTTTTT.

This chain connects TRBV6-1 to TRBJ2-3; TRBD1 agrees at 10 bases. Germline V gene data show CDR1 as MNHNS and CDR2 as SASEGT. With V trimmed by 8 bases and J by 6 bases, 11 bases remained unmatched. This CDR3 has 15 residues. In DNA, the CDR3 is TGTGCCAGCCGGAAAAAGACAGGGGGCAGGGATACGCAGTATTTT. Its protein is CASRKKTGGRDTQYF.

The CDR3 DNA follows: TGTGCCAGCAGCACCGCCGGGACAGGGAGTTACGAAGCTTTCTTT. Residues: CASSTAGTGSYEAFF. V usage is TRBV7-2 and J usage is TRBJ1-1; TRBD1 agrees at 9 bases. The CDR3 loop spans 15 amino acids. Germline assignment: CDR1 SGHTA and CDR2 FQGNSA. Losses at the gene ends were 5 bases for V and 8 bases for J; bases not matched to a gene: 12.